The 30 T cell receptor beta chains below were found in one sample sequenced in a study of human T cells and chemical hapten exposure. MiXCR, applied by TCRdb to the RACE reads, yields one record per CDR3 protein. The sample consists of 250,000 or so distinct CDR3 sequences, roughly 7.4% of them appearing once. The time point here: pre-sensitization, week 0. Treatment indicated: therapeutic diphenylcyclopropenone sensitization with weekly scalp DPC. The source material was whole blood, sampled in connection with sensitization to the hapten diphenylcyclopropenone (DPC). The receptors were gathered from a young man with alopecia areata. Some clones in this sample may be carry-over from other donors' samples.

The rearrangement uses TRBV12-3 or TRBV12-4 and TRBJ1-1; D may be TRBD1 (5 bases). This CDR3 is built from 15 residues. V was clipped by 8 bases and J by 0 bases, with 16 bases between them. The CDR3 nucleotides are TGTGCCAGCGGTGACCCGACAGCTATGAACACTGAAGCTTTCTTT. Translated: CASGDPTAMNTEAFF.

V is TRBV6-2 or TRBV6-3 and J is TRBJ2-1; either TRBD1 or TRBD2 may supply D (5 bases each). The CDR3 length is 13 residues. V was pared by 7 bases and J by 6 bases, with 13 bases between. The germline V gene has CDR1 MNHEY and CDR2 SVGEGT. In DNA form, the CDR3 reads TGTGCCAGCAAGGGACGGCTACTCAATGAGCAGTTCTTC. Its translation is CASKGRLLNEQFF.

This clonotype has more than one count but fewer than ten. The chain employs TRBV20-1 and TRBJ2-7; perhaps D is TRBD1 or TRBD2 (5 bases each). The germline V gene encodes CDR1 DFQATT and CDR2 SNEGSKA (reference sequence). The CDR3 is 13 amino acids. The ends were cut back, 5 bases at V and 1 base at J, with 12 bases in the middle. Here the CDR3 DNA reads TGCAGTGCTCTCGGGACGGATTCCTACGAGCAGTACTTC. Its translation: CSALGTDSYEQYF.

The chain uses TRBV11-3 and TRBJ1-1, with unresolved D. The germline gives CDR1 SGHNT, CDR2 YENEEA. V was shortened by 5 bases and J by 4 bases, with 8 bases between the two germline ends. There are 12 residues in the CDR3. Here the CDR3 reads CASSEGFTEAFF. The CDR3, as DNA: TGTGCCAGCAGCGAGGGATTCACTGAAGCTTTCTTT.

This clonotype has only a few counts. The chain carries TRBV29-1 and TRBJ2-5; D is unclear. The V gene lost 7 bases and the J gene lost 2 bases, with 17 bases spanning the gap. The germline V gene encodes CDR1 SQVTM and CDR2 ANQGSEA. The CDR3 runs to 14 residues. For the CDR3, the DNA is TGCAGCGCAATAGGATCGGGTACACAAGAGACCCAGTACTTC. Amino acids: CSAIGSGTQETQYF.

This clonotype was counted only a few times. The CDR3 reads CASSYSANRGYGYTF. Here the CDR3 DNA reads TGTGCCAGCAGTTACTCCGCCAACAGGGGCTATGGCTACACCTTC. V gene TRBV6-5 combines with J gene TRBJ1-2; 7 nucleotides agree with TRBD1. Germline V gives CDR1 MNHEY, CDR2 SVGAGI. This CDR3 has 15 amino acids. V shed 0 bases and J 4 bases; nucleotides not matched to a gene: 5.

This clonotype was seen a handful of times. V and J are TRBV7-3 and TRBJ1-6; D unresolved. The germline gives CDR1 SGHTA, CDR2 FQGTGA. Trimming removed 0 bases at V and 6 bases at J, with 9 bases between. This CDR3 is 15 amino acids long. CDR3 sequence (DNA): TGTGCCAGCAGCTTAACCGGGCTCTCTAATTCACCCCTCCACTTT. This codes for CASSLTGLSNSPLHF.

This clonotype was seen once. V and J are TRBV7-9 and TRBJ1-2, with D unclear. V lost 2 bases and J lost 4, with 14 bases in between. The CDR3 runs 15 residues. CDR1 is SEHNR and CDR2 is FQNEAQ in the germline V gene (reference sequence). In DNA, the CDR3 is TGTGCCAGCAGCTTATACTACGGACTGATCTATGGCTACACCTTC. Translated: CASSLYYGLIYGYTF.

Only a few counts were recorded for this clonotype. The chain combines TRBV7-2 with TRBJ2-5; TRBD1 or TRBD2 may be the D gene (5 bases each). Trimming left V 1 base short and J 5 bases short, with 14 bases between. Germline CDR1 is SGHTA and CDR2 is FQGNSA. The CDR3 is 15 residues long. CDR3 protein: CASSLGGPAKETQYF. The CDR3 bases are TGTGCCAGCAGCTTAGGGGGACCGGCAAAGGAGACCCAGTACTTC.

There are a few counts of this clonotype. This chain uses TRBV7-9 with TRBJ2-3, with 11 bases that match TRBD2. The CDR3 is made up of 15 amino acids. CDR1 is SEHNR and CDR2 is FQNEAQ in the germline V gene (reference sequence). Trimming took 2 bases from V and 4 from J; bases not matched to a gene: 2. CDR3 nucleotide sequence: TGTGCCAGCAGCTTAACTAGCGGGGGATCAGATACGCAGTATTTT. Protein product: CASSLTSGGSDTQYF.

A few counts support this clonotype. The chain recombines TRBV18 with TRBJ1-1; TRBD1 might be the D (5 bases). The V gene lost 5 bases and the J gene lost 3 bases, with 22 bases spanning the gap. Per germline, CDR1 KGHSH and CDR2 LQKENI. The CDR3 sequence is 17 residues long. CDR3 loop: CASSSFLGGLGYTEAFF. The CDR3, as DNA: TGTGCCAGCTCATCGTTTTTGGGGGGTCTCGGGTACACTGAAGCTTTCTTT.

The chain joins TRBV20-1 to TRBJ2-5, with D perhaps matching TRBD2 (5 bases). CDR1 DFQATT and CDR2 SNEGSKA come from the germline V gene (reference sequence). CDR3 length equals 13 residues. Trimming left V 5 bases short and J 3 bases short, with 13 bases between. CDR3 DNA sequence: TGCAGTGCTCGGGGAACCCGGAAAGAGACCCAGTACTTC. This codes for CSARGTRKETQYF.

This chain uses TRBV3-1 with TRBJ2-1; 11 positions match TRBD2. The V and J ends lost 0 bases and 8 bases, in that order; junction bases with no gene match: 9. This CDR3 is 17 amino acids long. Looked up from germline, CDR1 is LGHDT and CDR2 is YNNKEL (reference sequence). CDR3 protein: CASSQEPLAGGPDEQFF. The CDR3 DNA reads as TGTGCCAGCAGCCAAGAGCCGTTAGCGGGGGGGCCCGATGAGCAGTTCTTC.

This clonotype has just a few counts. The DNA of the CDR3 is TGTGCCAGCAGTTTAAGGAGACAGGGGGCAGAGCACCCCCAGCATTTT. Protein sequence: CASSLRRQGAEHPQHF. This chain links TRBV27 with TRBJ1-5, with 10 bases aligning to TRBD1. CDR3 length: 16 amino acids. CDR1 is MNHEY and CDR2 is SMNVEV in the germline V gene (reference sequence). J was trimmed by 10 bases and V by 2 bases; bases with no gene match: 11.

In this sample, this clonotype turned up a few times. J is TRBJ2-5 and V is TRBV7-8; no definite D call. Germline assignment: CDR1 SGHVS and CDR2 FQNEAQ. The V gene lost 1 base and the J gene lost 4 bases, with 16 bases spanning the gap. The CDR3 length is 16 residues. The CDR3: CASSLVVWSSRETQYF. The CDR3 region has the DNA TGTGCCAGCAGCTTAGTAGTTTGGTCATCGAGAGAGACCCAGTACTTC.

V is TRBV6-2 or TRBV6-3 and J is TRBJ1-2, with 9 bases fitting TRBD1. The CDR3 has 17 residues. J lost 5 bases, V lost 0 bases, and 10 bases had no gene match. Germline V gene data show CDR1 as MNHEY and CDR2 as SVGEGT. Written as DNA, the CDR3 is TGTGCCAGCAGTTACTCGAGGACAGGGGATCCGATTTATGGCTACACCTTC. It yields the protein CASSYSRTGDPIYGYTF.

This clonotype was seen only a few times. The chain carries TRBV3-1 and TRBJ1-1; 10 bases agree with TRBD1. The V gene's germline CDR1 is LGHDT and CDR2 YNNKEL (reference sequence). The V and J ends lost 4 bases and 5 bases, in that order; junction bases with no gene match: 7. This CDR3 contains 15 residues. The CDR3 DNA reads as TGTGCCAGCAGCCGAACAGGGACAGGGGTGACTGAAGCTTTCTTT. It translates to CASSRTGTGVTEAFF. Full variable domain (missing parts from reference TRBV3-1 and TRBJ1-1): DTAVSQTPKYLVTQMGNDKSIKCEQNLGHDTMYWYKQDSKKFLKIMFSYNNKELIINETVPNRFSPKSPDKAHLNLHINSLELGDSAVYFCASSRTGTGVTEAFFGQGTRLTVV.

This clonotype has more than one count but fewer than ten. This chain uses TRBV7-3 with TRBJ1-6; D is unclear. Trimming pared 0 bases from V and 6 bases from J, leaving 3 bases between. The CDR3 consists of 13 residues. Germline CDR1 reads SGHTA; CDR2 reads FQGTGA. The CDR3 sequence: CASSLTPNSPLHF. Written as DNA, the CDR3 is TGTGCCAGCAGCTTAACACCTAATTCACCCCTCCACTTT. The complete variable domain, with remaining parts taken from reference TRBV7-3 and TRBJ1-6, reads GAGVSQTPSNKVTEKGKYVELRCDPISGHTALYWYRQSLGQGPEFLIYFQGTGAADDSGLPNDRFFAVRPEGSVSTLKIQRTERGDSAVYLCASSLTPNSPLHFGNGTRLTVT.

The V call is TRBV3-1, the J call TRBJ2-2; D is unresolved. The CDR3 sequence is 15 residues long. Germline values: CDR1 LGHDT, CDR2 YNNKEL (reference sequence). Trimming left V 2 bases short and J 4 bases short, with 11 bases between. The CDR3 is CASSQRRRITGELFF. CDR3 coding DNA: TGTGCCAGCAGCCAACGGCGTCGGATCACCGGGGAGCTGTTTTTT.

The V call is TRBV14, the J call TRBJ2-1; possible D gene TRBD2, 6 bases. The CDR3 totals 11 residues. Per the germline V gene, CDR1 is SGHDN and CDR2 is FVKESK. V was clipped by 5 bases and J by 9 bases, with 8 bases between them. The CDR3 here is CASSGGFEQFF. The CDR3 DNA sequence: TGTGCCAGCAGCGGGGGGTTTGAGCAGTTCTTC.

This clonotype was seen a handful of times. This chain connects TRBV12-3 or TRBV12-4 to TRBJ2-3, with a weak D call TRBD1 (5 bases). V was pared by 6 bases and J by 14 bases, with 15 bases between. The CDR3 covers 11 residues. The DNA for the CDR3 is TGTGCCAGCAGCCCACAACAGGTTATGTATTTT. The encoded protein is CASSPQQVMYF.

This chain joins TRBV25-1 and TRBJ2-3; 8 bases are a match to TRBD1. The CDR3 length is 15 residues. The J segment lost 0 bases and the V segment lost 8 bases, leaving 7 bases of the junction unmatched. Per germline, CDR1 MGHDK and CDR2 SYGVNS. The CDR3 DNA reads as TGTGCCAGCCCCTGGGGGGACAGGAGCACAGATACGCAGTATTTT. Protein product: CASPWGDRSTDTQYF.

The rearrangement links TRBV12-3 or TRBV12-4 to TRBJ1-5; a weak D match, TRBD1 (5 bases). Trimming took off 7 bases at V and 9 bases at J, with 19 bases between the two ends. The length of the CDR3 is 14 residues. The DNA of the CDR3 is TGTGCCAGCACCGACTGGGACGGAGCATCGCCCCAGCATTTT. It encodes CASTDWDGASPQHF.

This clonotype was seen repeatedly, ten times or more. The CDR3 bases are TGCAGTGCCTCAATGTCCACTGAAGCTTTCTTT. Residues: CSASMSTEAFF. The rearrangement links TRBV20-1 to TRBJ1-1, with D hard to call. CDR1 is DFQATT, CDR2 SNEGSKA, per germline (reference sequence). The V end was cut by 6 bases, the J end by 4 bases, with 9 bases between. The CDR3 totals 11 residues.

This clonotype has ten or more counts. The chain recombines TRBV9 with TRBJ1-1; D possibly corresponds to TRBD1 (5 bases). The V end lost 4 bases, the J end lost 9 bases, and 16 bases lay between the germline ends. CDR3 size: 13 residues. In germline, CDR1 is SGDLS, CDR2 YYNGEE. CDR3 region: CASSLYPGRKAFF. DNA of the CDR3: TGTGCCAGCAGCCTCTACCCGGGGCGGAAAGCTTTCTTT.

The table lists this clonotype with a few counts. CDR3 in DNA: TGTGCCAGCAGCCCCCGGGACAAGCTCTACGAGCAGTACGTC. It is translated as CASSPRDKLYEQYV. The chain combines TRBV7-9 with TRBJ2-7; D perhaps matches TRBD1 (6 bases). Trimming shortened V by 5 bases and J by 3 bases, and 14 bases separated the two germline ends. Germline V gives CDR1 SEHNR, CDR2 FQNEAQ (reference sequence). The CDR3 has 14 amino acids.

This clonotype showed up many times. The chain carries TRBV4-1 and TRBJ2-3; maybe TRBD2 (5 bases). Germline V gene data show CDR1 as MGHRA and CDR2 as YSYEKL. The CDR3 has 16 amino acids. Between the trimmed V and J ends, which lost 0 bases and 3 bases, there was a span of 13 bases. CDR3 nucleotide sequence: TGCGCCAGCAGCCAAGATTGGGGAGCTCGGACAGATACGCAGTATTTT. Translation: CASSQDWGARTDTQYF.

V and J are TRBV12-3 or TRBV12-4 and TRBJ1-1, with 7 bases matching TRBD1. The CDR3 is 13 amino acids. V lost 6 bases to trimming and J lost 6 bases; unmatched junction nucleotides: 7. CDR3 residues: CASRQTGRAEAFF. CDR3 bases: TGTGCCAGCAGGCAGACAGGGAGGGCTGAAGCTTTCTTT.

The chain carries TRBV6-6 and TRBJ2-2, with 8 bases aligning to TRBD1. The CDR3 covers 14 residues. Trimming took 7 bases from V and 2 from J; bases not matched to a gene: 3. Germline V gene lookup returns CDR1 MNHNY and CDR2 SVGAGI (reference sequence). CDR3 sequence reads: CASMGQVNTGELFF. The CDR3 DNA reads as TGTGCCAGCATGGGACAGGTTAACACCGGGGAGCTGTTTTTT.

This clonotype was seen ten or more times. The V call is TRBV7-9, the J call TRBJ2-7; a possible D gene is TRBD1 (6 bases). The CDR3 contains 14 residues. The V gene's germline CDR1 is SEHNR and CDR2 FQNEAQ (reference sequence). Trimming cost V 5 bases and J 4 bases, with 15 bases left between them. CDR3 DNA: TGTGCCAGCAGCGGGACCGGGACACAATACGAGCAGTACTTC. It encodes CASSGTGTQYEQYF.